The T cell receptor (beta chain) described here comes from a study of blood T cell repertoires in COVID-19. Overall study: Spain, Italy and the United States supplied samples that represented acute and convalescent COVID-19. T cells, B-cell-depleted T cells, or PBMCs provided the cDNA or gDNA that served as material.

The authors' processing: Counts of nucleated cells, estimated from reference gene primer amplification, were obtained. This table comes from immunoSEQ multiplex PCR, and its TCRdb copy is limited to in-frame clones, with some not included. The D gene and trimming were derived from the DNA, and the V and J assignments and clone size from that table. The data hold approximately 72,000 clones, with nearly 90% observed a single time. V was shortened by 4 bases and J by 8 bases, with 17 bases between the two germline ends. Germline V gives CDR1 KGHSH, CDR2 LQKENI. There are 15 residues in the CDR3. The clonotype originates from a man aged 60-69 years with acute or convalescent COVID-19. V gene TRBV18 combines with J gene TRBJ1-4; a possible D gene is TRBD1 (6 bases). Sequencing was done on a sample of peripheral blood. The CDR3 DNA is TGTGCCAGCTCACTGACAGGAGCGATCGACGAAAAACTGTTTTTT. It encodes CASSLTGAIDEKLFF.